This entry lists 27 T cell receptor beta chains sequenced from one sample in a study of PD-1 blockade in classical Hodgkin lymphoma. Sequencing used immunoSEQ multiplex PCR; TCRdb keeps in-frame clones, though not all of them. This sample yields about 85,000 clones, of which about 93% are seen a single time; 2.6% belongs to the top ten. With no exception, relapse followed autologous stem cell transplantation in all patients, and brentuximab vedotin exposure varied. The specimen comprised peripheral blood mononuclear cells (PBMCs), sampled before the second cycle of nivolumab. The receptor set was obtained from a human donor with classical Hodgkin lymphoma.

V usage is TRBV27 and J usage is TRBJ2-7; D is possibly TRBD2 (6 bases). CDR3 size: 15 residues. Per germline, CDR1 MNHEY and CDR2 SMNVEV (reference sequence). Trimming stripped 1 base from V and 4 bases from J, with 14 bases between. The CDR3 region has the DNA TGTGCCAGCAGTTTATACCCCACAGGAGGGTACGAGCAGTACTTC. As protein: CASSLYPTGGYEQYF.

V usage is TRBV29-1 and J usage is TRBJ2-1, with D perhaps TRBD1 (5 bases). CDR1 and CDR2 (germline): SQVTM, ANQGSEA. Between the trimmed V and J ends, which lost 4 bases and 1 base, there was a span of 11 bases. The CDR3 sequence is 14 residues long. The CDR3 sequence is CSVGVQGSYNEQFF. The CDR3 DNA reads as TGCAGCGTTGGGGTTCAGGGTTCCTACAATGAGCAGTTCTTC.

The chain combines TRBV20-1 with TRBJ2-5; D not resolved. The V and J ends lost 2 bases and 5 bases respectively, with 3 bases between them. CDR3 length equals 10 residues. CDR1 and CDR2 (germline): DFQATT, SNEGSKA (reference sequence). The CDR3 sequence: CSARSETQYF. The DNA for the CDR3 is TGCAGTGCTAGAAGCGAGACCCAGTACTTC.

CDR3 in DNA: TGTGCCATCTCTATAGCGACCGGGGAGCTGTTTTTT. Translated: CAISIATGELFF. The chain combines TRBV10-3 with TRBJ2-2; D might be TRBD2 (5 bases). V shed 8 bases and J shed 5 bases, with 9 bases lying between them. Germline V CDR1 and CDR2: ENHRY, SYGVKD. The CDR3 runs to 12 residues.

The chain carries TRBV29-1 and TRBJ2-3; D possibly corresponds to TRBD1 (5 bases). Germline loops: CDR1 SQVTM, CDR2 ANQGSEA. This CDR3 comprises 13 residues. Deletions cut 8 bases from V and 3 bases from J, with 15 bases between. CDR3 loop: CSLWWGSTDTQYF. The CDR3 DNA follows: TGCAGCTTATGGTGGGGCTCGACAGATACGCAGTATTTT.

The chain is built from TRBV28 and TRBJ1-2; D not resolved. Germline V gene lookup returns CDR1 MDHEN and CDR2 SYDVKM. The V end was cut by 3 bases, the J end by 4 bases, with 12 bases between. This CDR3 spans 14 amino acids. In DNA form, the CDR3 reads TGTGCCAGCAGTTTTAGGCAGACGGGCTATGGCTACACCTTC. Translated: CASSFRQTGYGYTF.

This chain joins TRBV6-1 and TRBJ2-2; the match to TRBD2 covers 12 bases. V was clipped by 6 bases and J by 4 bases; unmatched bases: 3. The CDR3 has 15 residues. Germline lookup yields CDR1 MNHNS and CDR2 SASEGT. In nucleotides, the CDR3 is TGTGCCAGCAGGCCGACTAGCGGGGGCACCGGGGAGCTGTTTTTT. Its protein product is CASRPTSGGTGELFF.

CDR3 sequence reads: CASSLRTGDISEQFF. The CDR3 DNA follows: TGTGCCAGCAGCCTAAGGACAGGGGATATTAGTGAGCAGTTCTTC. The rearrangement uses TRBV5-4 and TRBJ2-1, with 9 nucleotides matching TRBD1. The CDR3 is 15 amino acids. Trimming removed 4 bases from V and 9 bases from J; junction bases left unmatched: 11. Germline-derived CDR1 and CDR2 are SGHNT and YYREEE (reference sequence).

This clone was counted only a few times. The chain employs TRBV2 and TRBJ2-7, with TRBD2 as a possible D gene (5 bases). The CDR3 covers 15 residues. With 8 bases removed from V and 6 bases from J, the gap between germline ends came to 23 bases. In germline, CDR1 is SNHLY, CDR2 FYNNEI. The CDR3 nucleotides read TGTGCCAGCGTCGTCACCGGGATCACCACCGGCGAGCAGTACTTC. It codes for CASVVTGITTGEQYF.

V is TRBV5-4 and J is TRBJ1-1, with 7 bases lining up with TRBD1. CDR3 length: 14 amino acids. Germline assignment: CDR1 SGHNT and CDR2 YYREEE (reference sequence). J was trimmed by 6 bases and V by 2 bases; bases with no gene match: 7. Here the CDR3 reads CASSFWTGPAEAFF. CDR3 DNA sequence: TGTGCCAGCAGCTTTTGGACAGGTCCCGCTGAAGCTTTCTTT. Variable domain in full (rest from reference TRBV5-4 and TRBJ1-1): ETGVTQSPTHLIKTRGQQVTLRCSSQSGHNTVSWYQQALGQGPQFIFQYYREEENGRGNFPPRFSGLQFPNYSSELNVNALELDDSALYLCASSFWTGPAEAFFGQGTRLTVV.

This rearrangement joins TRBV7-8 to TRBJ2-1; 7 bases are a match to TRBD2. Germline V lookup: CDR1 SGHVS, CDR2 FQNEAQ. Trimming cost V 5 bases and J 8 bases; bases outside gene matches: 9. The CDR3 is 14 residues long. As DNA, the CDR3 is TGTGCCAGCAGCCCCGAGGCGGGAGTGTATGAGCAGTTCTTC. Its translation: CASSPEAGVYEQFF.

V is TRBV14 and J is TRBJ2-1, with D tentatively TRBD2 (6 bases). Trimming pared 0 bases from V and 2 bases from J, leaving 14 bases between. CDR1 and CDR2 from the germline V gene are SGHDN and FVKESK. CDR3 length: 17 amino acids. The DNA for the CDR3 is TGTGCCAGCAGCCAAGATTGGGGAGGCAGGGCCTACAATGAGCAGTTCTTC. Translation: CASSQDWGGRAYNEQFF.

CDR3 residues: CASATGTNTGELFF. DNA of the CDR3: TGTGCCAGCGCTACCGGGACGAACACCGGGGAGCTGTTTTTT. V is TRBV28 and J is TRBJ2-2; the D gene is possibly TRBD2 (5 bases). Germline V lookup: CDR1 MDHEN, CDR2 SYDVKM. The CDR3 covers 14 residues. With 8 bases removed from V and 0 bases from J, the gap between germline ends came to 10 bases.

This chain joins TRBV6-5 and TRBJ2-3; TRBD2 might be the D (6 bases). V dropped 6 bases and J dropped 1 base, with 14 bases sitting between them. The CDR3 loop spans 15 amino acids. Germline CDR1 and CDR2: MNHEY and SVGAGI. The CDR3 DNA reads as TGTGCCAGCAGCCCCCCGGCTAGCGGCACAGATACGCAGTATTTT. Encoded protein: CASSPPASGTDTQYF.

This chain links TRBV5-4 with TRBJ2-2; TRBD2 aligns across 10 bases. CDR3 length equals 17 residues. Germline CDR1 is SGHNT and CDR2 is YYREEE (reference sequence). Germline trimming cut 5 bases from V and 3 bases from J; bases unmatched to any gene: 10. The CDR3 DNA is TGTGCCAGCAGTCCATTCAGCGGGAGGGCGGACACCGGGGAGCTGTTTTTT. It translates to CASSPFSGRADTGELFF.

The V and J genes are TRBV10-1 and TRBJ1-2; a weak D match, TRBD1 (5 bases). Trimming cost V 4 bases and J 3 bases, with 6 bases left between them. The CDR3 length is 12 residues. The germline V gene has CDR1 WNHNN and CDR2 SYGVQD (reference sequence). CDR3 DNA: TGCGCCAGCAGTGGGGGCTACTATGGCTACACCTTC. Its translation: CASSGGYYGYTF.

V usage is TRBV7-2 and J usage is TRBJ2-7; D might be TRBD1 (8 bases). This CDR3 comprises 15 residues. From germline, CDR1 is SGHTA and CDR2 FQGNSA. V lost 5 bases, J lost 4 bases, and 18 bases lay in between. The CDR3, as DNA: TGTGCCAGCAGCGCGACAGGGGCCGGGAGGTACGAGCAGTACTTC. Its translation is CASSATGAGRYEQYF.

The chain is built from TRBV29-1 and TRBJ1-3; no firm D call. Germline V gene sequence: CDR1 SQVTM, CDR2 ANQGSEA. CDR3 length: 11 residues. V lost 5 bases and J 3 bases, leaving 5 bases between the germline ends. The CDR3 loop reads CSVLVGNTIYF. The CDR3 DNA follows: TGCAGCGTTCTCGTTGGAAACACCATATATTTT. Filled out from reference TRBV29-1 and TRBJ1-3, the complete variable domain reads SAVISQKPSRDICQRGTSLTIQCQVDSQVTMMFWYRQQPGQSLTLIATANQGSEATYESGFVIDKFPISRPNLTFSTLTVSNMSPEDSSIYLCSVLVGNTIYFGEGSWLTVV.

The chain employs TRBV6-1 and TRBJ2-5; 10 bases match TRBD2. J was trimmed by 4 bases and V by 2 bases; bases with no gene match: 1. The CDR3 is 14 residues long. From germline, CDR1 is MNHNS and CDR2 SASEGT. Here the CDR3 DNA reads TGTGCCAGCAGTGAAAGACTAGCGGGAGAGACCCAGTACTTC. Amino acid sequence: CASSERLAGETQYF.

This clone was observed a single time. The rearrangement uses TRBV11-3 and TRBJ2-1; D is unresolved. Trimming cost V 5 bases and J 7 bases, with 9 bases left between them. CDR1 is SGHNT and CDR2 is YENEEA in the germline V gene. The CDR3 has 12 amino acids. The CDR3 nucleotides are TGTGCCAGCAGCACGAATGGAAATGAGCAGTTCTTC. Protein product: CASSTNGNEQFF.

The chain uses TRBV2 and TRBJ2-1, with a weak D call TRBD2 (6 bases). Deletions cut 7 bases from V and 4 bases from J, with 26 bases between. Germline assignment: CDR1 SNHLY and CDR2 FYNNEI. The CDR3 is 18 residues long. Here the CDR3 reads CASIQLGAGTLGYNEQFF. As DNA, the CDR3 is TGTGCCAGCATACAGCTGGGAGCGGGCACTCTCGGGTACAATGAGCAGTTCTTC.

The chain has TRBV28 and TRBJ1-5; 8 bases are a match to TRBD1. The CDR3 totals 14 residues. Germline V CDR1 and CDR2: MDHEN, SYDVKM. With V trimmed by 5 bases and J by 5 bases, 5 bases remained unmatched. The DNA for the CDR3 is TGTGCCAGCAGTAAGGACAGGGTTGATCAGCCCCAGCATTTT. This codes for CASSKDRVDQPQHF.

The chain recombines TRBV4-1 with TRBJ2-1; 7 nucleotides agree with TRBD2. V lost 0 bases, J lost 9 bases, and 17 bases stayed unmatched. Looked up from germline, CDR1 is MGHRA and CDR2 is YSYEKL. CDR3 size: 18 residues. In nucleotides, the CDR3 is TGCGCCAGCAGCCAAGAAATTGCCGGGAGGTCCCCACGTGGTGAGCAGTTCTTC. It is translated as CASSQEIAGRSPRGEQFF.

This chain joins TRBV4-1 and TRBJ2-3; TRBD2 matches at 10 bases. Germline CDR1 reads MGHRA; CDR2 reads YSYEKL. There are 17 residues in the CDR3. With V trimmed by 0 bases and J by 0 bases, 3 bases remained unmatched. The CDR3 DNA reads TGCGCCAGCAGCCAAGAGAAGACTAGCGGGAGCACAGATACGCAGTATTTT. The encoded protein is CASSQEKTSGSTDTQYF.

This clone was seen once. The chain recombines TRBV15 with TRBJ1-2; 7 positions agree with TRBD1. The CDR3 is 16 residues long. V dropped 5 bases and J dropped 2; count of bases not matched to a gene: 11. Germline CDR1 LNHNV, CDR2 YYDKDF (reference sequence). This CDR3 reads CATSGQEDRANYGYTF. The DNA for the CDR3 is TGTGCCACCAGCGGACAAGAAGACAGGGCCAACTATGGCTACACCTTC. Based on the CDR3 plus reference TRBV15 and TRBJ1-2, the full variable domain is DAMVIQNPRYQVTQFGKPVTLSCSQTLNHNVMYWYQQKSSQAPKLLFHYYDKDFNNEADTPDNFQSRRPNTSFCFLDIRSPGLGDTAMYLCATSGQEDRANYGYTFGSGTRLTVV.

The J gene is TRBJ2-3, the V gene TRBV9; 7 nucleotides line up with TRBD2. V lost 0 bases and J lost 2; bases outside the gene matches: 3. CDR1 and CDR2 from the germline V gene are SGDLS and YYNGEE. The CDR3 is 15 amino acids. The CDR3 DNA reads as TGTGCCAGCAGCGTAGGCGGGAGATTCACAGATACGCAGTATTTT. Amino acids: CASSVGGRFTDTQYF.

V and J are TRBV30 and TRBJ1-1, with a weak D call TRBD1 (6 bases). The CDR3 spans 13 residues. CDR1 is GTSNPN, CDR2 SVGIG, per germline (reference sequence). The V gene lost 0 bases and the J gene lost 10 bases, with 15 bases spanning the gap. CDR3 in DNA: TGTGCCTGGAGTGTGCAGGGGCCGGTAGTAGCTTTCTTT. This translates into CAWSVQGPVVAFF.